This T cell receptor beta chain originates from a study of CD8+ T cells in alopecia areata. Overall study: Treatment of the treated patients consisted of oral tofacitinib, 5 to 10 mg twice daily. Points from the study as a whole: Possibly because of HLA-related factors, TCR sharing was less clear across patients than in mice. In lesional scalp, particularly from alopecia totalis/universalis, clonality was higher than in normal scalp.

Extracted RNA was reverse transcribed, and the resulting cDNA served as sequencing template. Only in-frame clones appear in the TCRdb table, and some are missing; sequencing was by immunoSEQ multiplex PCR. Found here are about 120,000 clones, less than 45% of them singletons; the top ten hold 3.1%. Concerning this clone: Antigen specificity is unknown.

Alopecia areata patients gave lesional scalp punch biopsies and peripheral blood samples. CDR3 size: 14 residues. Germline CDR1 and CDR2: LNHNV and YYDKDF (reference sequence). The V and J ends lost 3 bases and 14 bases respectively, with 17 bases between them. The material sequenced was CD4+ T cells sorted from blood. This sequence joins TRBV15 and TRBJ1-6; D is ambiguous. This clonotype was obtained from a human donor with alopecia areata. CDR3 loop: CATSRPPPGTTLHF. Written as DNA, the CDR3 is TGTGCCACCAGCAGGCCCCCTCCGGGTACGACCCTCCACTTT.